The next 31 T cell receptor beta chains were all read from a single sample in a study of read filtering for tumor transcriptome and immune sequencing. From 400 to 450 ng of RNA, a library with molecular barcoded alpha/delta and beta/gamma adaptors was made. TCRdb called the reads again in MiXCR, with one record for every CDR3 protein. This sample has 100,000 to 150,000 distinct CDR3 sequences; 13% occur once, and the top ten carry about 7.7%. The sequenced material came from a population of CD138-negative cells sorted from bone marrow. The receptors come from a donor at least 40 years old with multiple myeloma.

The rearrangement uses TRBV6-1 and TRBJ1-6; tentative D call: TRBD1 (5 bases). CDR1 and CDR2 (germline): MNHNS, SASEGT. Trimming took 5 bases from V and 11 from J, leaving 16 bases between them. There are 14 residues in the CDR3. The CDR3 is CASSYRQMETPLHF. As DNA, the CDR3 is TGTGCCAGCAGTTACCGACAGATGGAGACACCCCTCCACTTT.

This clonotype has at least ten counts. The rearrangement uses TRBV7-2 and TRBJ1-4; D uncertain. Germline V gene lookup returns CDR1 SGHTA and CDR2 FQGNSA. Trimming removed 5 bases at V and 5 bases at J, with 18 bases between. The CDR3 consists of 16 residues. CDR3 region: CASSEGWSPGNEKLFF. Written as DNA, the CDR3 is TGTGCCAGCAGCGAAGGTTGGTCCCCTGGCAATGAAAAACTGTTTTTT.

This clonotype came up many times. The rearrangement links TRBV7-8 to TRBJ2-1, with D uncertain. The length of the CDR3 is 17 residues. Between the trimmed V and J ends, which lost 6 bases and 3 bases, there was a span of 21 bases. Germline V gene lookup returns CDR1 SGHVS and CDR2 FQNEAQ. The CDR3 spells CASSSQEKIRYYNEQFF. The CDR3 nucleotides are TGTGCCAGCAGTTCTCAGGAGAAGATCCGATACTACAATGAGCAGTTCTTC.

This clonotype was found many times. The V and J genes are TRBV29-1 and TRBJ1-4, with D possibly matching TRBD1 (5 bases). The V gene lost 6 bases and the J gene lost 5 bases, with 10 bases spanning the gap. Germline V gene data show CDR1 as SQVTM and CDR2 as ANQGSEA. The CDR3 sequence is 12 residues long. This CDR3 is CSVIGVNEKLFF. The CDR3 nucleotides are TGCAGCGTCATAGGGGTAAATGAAAAACTGTTTTTT.

Regarding this clonotype: Likely a read error: the CDR3 ends without its conserved phenylalanine or tryptophan. V gene TRBV11-2 combines with J gene TRBJ2-1; D uncertain. This CDR3 contains 14 residues. V gave up 3 bases and J gave up 4 bases, with 10 bases separating them. Germline loops: CDR1 SGHAT, CDR2 FQNNGV. CDR3 protein: CASSLWASYNEQFS. The CDR3 nucleotides read TGTGCCAGCAGCTTGTGGGCCAGTTACAATGAGCAGTTCTCC.

This clonotype has a handful of counts. V is TRBV20-1 and J is TRBJ2-7; D perhaps matches TRBD2 (7 bases). This CDR3 is 14 amino acids long. V lost 3 bases and J 2 bases, leaving 14 bases between the germline ends. Germline-derived CDR1 and CDR2 are DFQATT and SNEGSKA (reference sequence). CDR3 sequence: CSARGGGGPYEQYF. In DNA form, the CDR3 reads TGCAGTGCTAGGGGGGGCGGGGGACCCTACGAGCAGTACTTC.

The table lists this clonotype with a few counts. The junction departs from the called germline gene at one end, perhaps through a read error. The chain carries TRBV6-2 or TRBV6-3 and TRBJ2-1, with TRBD2 identical over 15 bases. Germline lookup yields CDR1 MNHEY and CDR2 SVGEGT. There are 14 residues in the CDR3. CDR3: CTSGGLAGGGEQFF. CDR3 DNA: TGTACCAGCGGTGGACTAGCGGGGGGGGGTGAGCAGTTCTTC.

The chain combines TRBV7-9 with TRBJ2-3, with 8 nucleotides matching TRBD2. This CDR3 contains 16 residues. With V trimmed by 4 bases and J by 4 bases, 10 bases remained unmatched. Per germline, CDR1 SEHNR and CDR2 FQNEAQ (reference sequence). CDR3 nucleotide sequence: TGTGCCAGCAGCTCCGCGCGGAGCGGGAGCGCAGATACGCAGTATTTT. Protein product: CASSSARSGSADTQYF. The full variable domain, completed using reference TRBV7-9 and TRBJ2-3, is DTGVSQNPRHKITKRGQNVTFRCDPISEHNRLYWYRQTLGQGPEFLTYFQNEAQLEKSRLLSDRFSAERPKGSFSTLEIQRTEQGDSAMYLCASSSARSGSADTQYFGPGTRLTVL.

This clonotype was seen a handful of times. V gene TRBV29-1 combines with J gene TRBJ2-7; 7 bases are a match to TRBD1. The CDR3 sequence is 14 residues long. The ends lost 4 bases at V and 2 bases at J; junction bases unmatched: 8. The germline gives CDR1 SQVTM, CDR2 ANQGSEA. This chain's CDR3 is CSVGPRQGTYEQYF. The CDR3 DNA reads TGCAGCGTTGGACCTCGACAGGGCACCTACGAGCAGTACTTC.

This clonotype was detected many times. V gene TRBV30 combines with J gene TRBJ1-2, with 8 bases matching TRBD1. V dropped 4 bases and J dropped 2; count of bases not matched to a gene: 6. This CDR3 region has 14 residues. Germline loops: CDR1 GTSNPN, CDR2 SVGIG (reference sequence). The DNA for the CDR3 is TGTGCCTGGACTCCGGGACAGGCGAACTATGGCTACACCTTC. Translating gives CAWTPGQANYGYTF.

The sample holds a few counts of this clonotype. CDR3 region: CSARAGGGTQYF. DNA of the CDR3: TGCAGTGCTAGAGCTGGAGGAGGGACCCAGTACTTC. The rearrangement joins TRBV20-1 to TRBJ2-5, with D possibly being TRBD2 (5 bases). Germline values: CDR1 DFQATT, CDR2 SNEGSKA (reference sequence). Trimming cost V 1 base and J 7 bases, with 10 bases left between them. This CDR3 comprises 12 residues.

This clonotype has a handful of counts. Given a much more abundant clone one base away, this may be a read error. This rearrangement joins TRBV29-1 to TRBJ2-2, with D possibly matching TRBD2 (5 bases). The CDR3 is 10 residues long. Germline V CDR1 and CDR2: SQVTM, ANQGSEA. The CDR3 protein is CSVHTGKLFF. The CDR3, as DNA: TGCAGCGTCCACACCGGGAAGCTGTTTTTT.

This clonotype was counted between two and nine times. The rearrangement uses TRBV27 and TRBJ2-6, with unresolved D. With 0 bases removed from V and 4 bases from J, the gap between germline ends came to 10 bases. The CDR3 length is 16 residues. Looked up from germline, CDR1 is MNHEY and CDR2 is SMNVEV (reference sequence). CDR3 in amino acids: CASSLSSFLGANVLTF. DNA of the CDR3: TGTGCCAGCAGTTTATCTTCCTTTCTGGGGGCCAACGTCCTGACTTTC. The full variable domain, completed using reference TRBV27 and TRBJ2-6, is EAQVTQNPRYLITVTGKKLTVTCSQNMNHEYMSWYRQDPGLGLRQIYYSMNVEVTDKGDVPEGYKVSRKEKRNFPLILESPSPNQTSLYFCASSLSSFLGANVLTFGAGSRLTVL.

The sample holds many counts of this clonotype. The chain joins TRBV13 to TRBJ2-7; 7 nucleotides agree with TRBD1. The CDR3 consists of 13 residues. V gave up 3 bases and J gave up 2 bases; unmatched junction bases: 1. CDR1 is PRHDT, CDR2 FYEKMQ, per germline (reference sequence). Here the CDR3 DNA reads TGTGCCAGCAGCTTGGGACAGCCCTACGAGCAGTACTTC. Translated, it gives CASSLGQPYEQYF.

This clonotype was seen more than once but under ten times. The V call is TRBV20-1, the J call TRBJ2-1; D unresolved. Looked up from germline, CDR1 is DFQATT and CDR2 is SNEGSKA (reference sequence). The CDR3 spans 15 residues. Trimming took 0 bases from V and 12 from J, leaving 21 bases between them. CDR3 protein: CSARDPSGGRSWQFF. The CDR3 DNA sequence: TGCAGTGCTAGAGATCCTTCCGGCGGCCGAAGTTGGCAGTTCTTC.

This clonotype was observed at least ten times. CDR3 region: CASRISENTEAFF. CDR3 bases: TGTGCCAGCAGGATTTCGGAAAACACTGAAGCTTTCTTT. The V gene is TRBV6-5, the J gene TRBJ1-1; D gene ambiguous. Germline assignment: CDR1 MNHEY and CDR2 SVGAGI. The V end lost 6 bases, the J end lost 2 bases, and 10 bases lay between the germline ends. The CDR3 covers 13 residues.

This clonotype was detected ten times or more. This chain connects TRBV20-1 to TRBJ1-5; possible D gene TRBD1, 6 bases. This CDR3 is built from 14 residues. V was shortened by 7 bases and J by 3 bases, with 16 bases between the two germline ends. Germline-derived CDR1 and CDR2 are DFQATT and SNEGSKA (reference sequence). CDR3 protein: CSGIAQGYNQPQHF. The CDR3 DNA is TGCAGTGGTATTGCTCAGGGGTACAATCAGCCCCAGCATTTT.

This clonotype showed up many times. The gene calls are TRBV7-6 and TRBJ2-1; D not resolved. The CDR3 length is 12 residues. V was trimmed by 2 bases and J by 9 bases, leaving 8 bases between them. Germline assignment: CDR1 SGHVS and CDR2 FNYEAQ. The CDR3 is CASSLSRFEQFF. The CDR3 bases are TGTGCCAGCAGCTTATCCCGGTTTGAGCAGTTCTTC.

This clonotype came up many times. The J gene is TRBJ1-5, the V gene TRBV6-2 or TRBV6-3; 9 bases agree with TRBD1. Germline CDR1 and CDR2: MNHEY and SVGEGT. V shed 5 bases and J 2 bases; nucleotides not matched to a gene: 4. The CDR3 length is 15 residues. The CDR3 loop is CASSTGGAGNQPQHF. The CDR3 coding sequence is TGTGCCAGCAGTACAGGGGGCGCAGGCAATCAGCCCCAGCATTTT.

In the case of this clonotype: No conserved phenylalanine or tryptophan is present at the end of the CDR3, so a read error is the likely explanation. The chain has TRBV4-3 and TRBJ2-7, with D unclear. V shed 4 bases and J shed 2 bases, with 15 bases lying between them. Per the germline V gene, CDR1 is LGHNA and CDR2 is YSLEER. This CDR3 comprises 15 residues. Here the CDR3 DNA reads TGCGCCAGCAGCCCAGATCTCGGCAGTACCTACGAGCAGTACTGC. It yields the protein CASSPDLGSTYEQYC.

This clonotype was seen a few times. The rearrangement links TRBV7-9 to TRBJ1-2; D possibly corresponds to TRBD1 (5 bases). V lost 3 bases and J lost 4, with 21 bases in between. The CDR3 length is 17 residues. Germline V CDR1 and CDR2: SEHNR, FQNEAQ (reference sequence). CDR3 region: CASSLVDSLAGVYGYTF. The DNA for the CDR3 is TGTGCCAGCAGCTTGGTAGACAGCCTAGCCGGAGTCTATGGCTACACCTTC.

The chain has TRBV7-9 and TRBJ2-3; D gene ambiguous. Germline loops: CDR1 SEHNR, CDR2 FQNEAQ (reference sequence). The CDR3 loop spans 12 amino acids. V lost 5 bases, J lost 4 bases, and 7 bases lay in between. Here the CDR3 DNA reads TGTGCCAGCAGCAGAGTCTCAGATACGCAGTATTTT. Protein sequence: CASSRVSDTQYF.

This clonotype was seen repeatedly, ten times or more. This chain links TRBV27 with TRBJ1-2; 8 nucleotides agree with TRBD1. Looked up from germline, CDR1 is MNHEY and CDR2 is SMNVEV (reference sequence). This CDR3 has 14 amino acids. The J segment lost 3 bases and the V segment lost 5 bases, leaving 5 bases of the junction unmatched. CDR3 nucleotide sequence: TGTGCCAGCAGTCCTACAGGGGGTTACTATGGCTACACCTTC. Residues: CASSPTGGYYGYTF.

Many counts were recorded for this clonotype. V usage is TRBV25-1 and J usage is TRBJ1-1, with D perhaps matching TRBD1 (5 bases). This CDR3 has 13 amino acids. The germline V gene has CDR1 MGHDK and CDR2 SYGVNS. V was cut by 2 bases and J by 11 bases, with 15 bases left in between. DNA for the CDR3: TGTGCCAGCAGTGAAGGAGGGGAGCGGAGGGCTTTCTTT. This translates into CASSEGGERRAFF.

This clonotype came up many times. This sequence joins TRBV30 and TRBJ1-5; D might be TRBD1 (5 bases). V lost 8 bases and J 4 bases, leaving 12 bases between the germline ends. Germline V gene data show CDR1 as GTSNPN and CDR2 as SVGIG (reference sequence). This CDR3 spans 12 amino acids. The DNA for the CDR3 is TGTGCCGTAGCAGGGTCGAATCAGCCCCAGCATTTT. Translating it yields CAVAGSNQPQHF.

This clonotype was found many times. The chain joins TRBV29-1 to TRBJ2-2; D ambiguous. Trimming pared 0 bases from V and 8 bases from J, leaving 16 bases between. The CDR3 is made up of 15 amino acids. CDR1 SQVTM and CDR2 ANQGSEA come from the germline V gene. The CDR3 region is CSVEDRGILGGELFF. Here the CDR3 DNA reads TGCAGCGTTGAAGATCGAGGAATTCTCGGAGGGGAGCTGTTTTTT.

This clonotype has ten or more counts. CDR3 DNA sequence: TGTGCCAGCAGTCGAACAGGGGCGCCGAACACCGGGGAGCTGTTTTTT. Encoded protein: CASSRTGAPNTGELFF. V usage is TRBV6-1 and J usage is TRBJ2-2; 7 nucleotides agree with TRBD1. V gave up 5 bases and J gave up 0 bases; unmatched junction bases: 6. CDR1 MNHNS and CDR2 SASEGT come from the germline V gene. The CDR3 covers 16 residues.

This clonotype was picked up a small number of times. The genes are TRBV7-3 and TRBJ2-5; D gene uncertain. CDR1 and CDR2 (germline): SGHTA, FQGTGA. V was clipped by 5 bases and J by 4 bases, with 11 bases between them. This CDR3 is built from 13 residues. CDR3 DNA: TGTGCCAGCAGCCGCCAAGAAGGAGAGACCCAGTACTTC. It encodes CASSRQEGETQYF.

This clonotype was recorded many times. This chain links TRBV20-1 with TRBJ2-1, with 9 nucleotides matching TRBD2. V shed 0 bases, J shed 8 bases, and the junction held 8 bases outside the gene matches. CDR1 and CDR2 from the germline V gene are DFQATT and SNEGSKA (reference sequence). This CDR3 has 15 amino acids. CDR3 sequence reads: CSARDYIAGAYEQFF. In DNA form, the CDR3 reads TGCAGTGCTAGAGATTATATAGCGGGAGCGTATGAGCAGTTCTTC.

A word on this clonotype: A far larger clone is just one base off, so this is likely a read error. This chain links TRBV7-6 with TRBJ2-1; D may be TRBD1 (5 bases). The germline CDR1 and CDR2 sequences are SGHVS and FNYEAQ. V dropped 7 bases and J dropped 3 bases, with 13 bases sitting between them. CDR3 size: 14 residues. The CDR3 region has the DNA TGTGCCAGCAATCATCGGACAAACTACAATGAGCAGTTCTTC. It specifies CASNHRTNYNEQFF.

This chain connects TRBV27 to TRBJ2-3; 10 bases agree with TRBD2. The germline V gene has CDR1 MNHEY and CDR2 SMNVEV (reference sequence). CDR3 length: 14 amino acids. V lost 7 bases to trimming and J lost 3 bases; unmatched junction nucleotides: 4. CDR3 region: CASKSSGRTDTQYF. The CDR3 DNA reads as TGTGCCAGCAAATCTAGCGGGAGAACAGATACGCAGTATTTT.